The 6 T cell receptor beta chains presented below share a single source sample, sequenced in a study of blood T cell repertoires in COVID-19. Profiling relied on immunoSEQ multiplex PCR, and the TCRdb table lists in-frame clones only, not all of them. The repertoire holds 250,000 to 350,000 clones, with roughly 86% as singletons. The material sequenced was peripheral blood. The origin of the receptors is a woman aged 50 to 60 with acute or convalescent COVID-19.

The count of this clone is one. V usage is TRBV6-5 and J usage is TRBJ2-1, with unresolved D. Germline CDR1 reads MNHEY; CDR2 reads SVGAGI. This CDR3 is built from 12 residues. The germline V and J ends were trimmed by 2 bases and 5 bases, with 4 bases remaining between them. The CDR3: CASSYPDNEQFF. The CDR3 coding sequence is TGTGCCAGCAGTTACCCGGACAATGAGCAGTTCTTC.

This clone was counted a single time. The chain recombines TRBV7-2 with TRBJ2-1, with 8 nucleotides matching TRBD1. Germline V gene lookup returns CDR1 SGHTA and CDR2 FQGNSA. V gave up 5 bases and J gave up 6 bases; unmatched junction bases: 3. The CDR3 covers 13 residues. The chain's CDR3 is CASSQGQVNEQFF. Here the CDR3 DNA reads TGTGCCAGCAGCCAGGGACAGGTCAATGAGCAGTTCTTC.

The gene calls are TRBV9 and TRBJ1-2, with 8 bases aligning to TRBD1. Germline CDR1 is SGDLS and CDR2 is YYNGEE. Trimming removed 3 bases from V and 7 bases from J; junction bases left unmatched: 11. This CDR3 contains 15 residues. CDR3 protein: CASSADRGRFRGYTF. CDR3 bases: TGTGCCAGCAGCGCAGACAGGGGACGGTTTCGTGGCTACACCTTC.

The V gene is TRBV28, the J gene TRBJ1-3; the D gene is possibly TRBD1 (6 bases). The CDR3 is 16 residues long. Deletions cut 5 bases from V and 0 bases from J, with 14 bases between. Germline V gives CDR1 MDHEN, CDR2 SYDVKM. The CDR3 DNA sequence: TGTGCCAGCAGTGATAACAGGGTAACCTCTGGAAACACCATATATTTT. It codes for CASSDNRVTSGNTIYF.

This clone has a single count. This rearrangement joins TRBV28 to TRBJ1-5; D perhaps matches TRBD1 (5 bases). The CDR3 contains 14 residues. Trimming shortened V by 8 bases and J by 1 base, and 12 bases separated the two germline ends. CDR1 is MDHEN and CDR2 is SYDVKM in the germline V gene. The CDR3, as DNA: TGTGCCAGCGGGGCCGACTTCAGCAATCAGCCCCAGCATTTT. Protein sequence: CASGADFSNQPQHF.

The chain uses TRBV12-3 or TRBV12-4 and TRBJ2-7, with D maybe TRBD1 (5 bases). The CDR3 has 12 residues. V was pared by 6 bases and J by 2 bases, with 8 bases between. The CDR3 spells CASSDRTYEQYF. CDR3 DNA sequence: TGTGCCAGCAGCGACAGAACCTACGAGCAGTACTTC.